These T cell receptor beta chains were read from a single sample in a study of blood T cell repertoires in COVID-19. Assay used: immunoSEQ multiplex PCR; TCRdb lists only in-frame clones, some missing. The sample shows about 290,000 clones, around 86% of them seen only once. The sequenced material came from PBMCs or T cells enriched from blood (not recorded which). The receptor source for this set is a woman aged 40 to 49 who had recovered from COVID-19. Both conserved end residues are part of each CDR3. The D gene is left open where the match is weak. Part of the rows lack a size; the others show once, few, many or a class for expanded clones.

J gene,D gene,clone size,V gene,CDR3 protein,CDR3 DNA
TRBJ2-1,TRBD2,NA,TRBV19,CASSTQRERDEQFF,TGTGCCAGTAGTACCCAGCGGGAGCGGGATGAGCAGTTCTTC
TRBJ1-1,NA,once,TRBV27,CASSLFYRGAEAFF,TGTGCCAGCAGTTTATTTTACCGGGGGGCTGAAGCTTTCTTT
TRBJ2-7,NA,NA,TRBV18,CASSQAYEQYF,TGTGCCAGCTCACAAGCTTACGAGCAGTACTTC
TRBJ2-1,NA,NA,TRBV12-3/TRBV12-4,CASSFLRADGQFF,TGTGCCAGCAGTTTTTTGCGGGCCGACGGGCAGTTCTTC
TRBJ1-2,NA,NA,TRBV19,CASSILDSRNYGYTF,TGTGCCAGTAGCATCTTAGACAGTAGGAACTATGGCTACACCTTC
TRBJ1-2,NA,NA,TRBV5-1,CASSLGGGTALSYGYTF,TGCGCCAGCAGCTTGGGAGGGGGAACGGCCCTATCTTATGGCTACACCTTC
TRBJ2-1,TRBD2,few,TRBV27,CASRIIAGYGEQFF,TGTGCCAGCAGGATAATAGCGGGATATGGTGAGCAGTTCTTC
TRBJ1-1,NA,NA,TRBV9,CASSVAPGVNTEAFF,TGTGCCAGCAGCGTAGCTCCAGGGGTGAACACTGAAGCTTTCTTT
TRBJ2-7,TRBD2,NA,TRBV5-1,CASSLGTSGGNWAYEQYF,TGCGCCAGCAGCTTGGGGACTAGCGGGGGGAATTGGGCCTACGAGCAGTACTTC
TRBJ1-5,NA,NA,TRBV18,CASSPTTNQPQHF,TGTGCCAGCTCACCAACAACAAATCAGCCCCAGCATTTT
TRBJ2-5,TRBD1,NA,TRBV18,CASSRQGQEAQYF,TGTGCCAGCTCACGACAGGGGCAGGAGGCCCAGTACTTC
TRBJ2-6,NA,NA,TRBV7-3,CASSLNYRANVLTF,TGTGCCAGCAGCTTAAACTATAGGGCCAACGTCCTGACTTTC
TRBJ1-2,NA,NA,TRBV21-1,CASSHRRDRGSLFRGYTF,TGTGCCAGCAGCCACAGAAGGGACAGGGGTTCATTGTTCCGCGGCTACACCTTC
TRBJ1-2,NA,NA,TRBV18,CASSPSTNYGYTF,TGTGCCAGCTCACCTTCCACTAACTATGGCTACACCTTC
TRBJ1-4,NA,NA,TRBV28,CASSRDRGGKLFF,TGTGCCAGCAGTAGGGACCGCGGGGGAAAACTGTTTTTT
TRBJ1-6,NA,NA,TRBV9,CASSVSSYNSPLHF,TGTGCCAGCAGCGTTAGCTCCTATAATTCACCCCTCCACTTT
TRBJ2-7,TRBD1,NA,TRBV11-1,CASSLGTGGEQYF,TGTGCCAGCAGCTTGGGGACAGGGGGCGAGCAGTACTTC
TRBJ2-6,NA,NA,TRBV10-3,CAISALGGGSGANVLTF,TGTGCCATCAGTGCCCTAGGGGGGGGATCTGGGGCCAACGTCCTGACTTTC
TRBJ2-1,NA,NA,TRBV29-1,CSVEDQSHRAPYNEQFF,TGCAGCGTTGAAGATCAATCCCACAGGGCGCCCTACAATGAGCAGTTCTTC
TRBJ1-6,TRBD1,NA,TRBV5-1,CASSPDRAGKSPLHF,TGCGCCAGCAGCCCGGACAGGGCGGGAAAATCACCCCTCCACTTT
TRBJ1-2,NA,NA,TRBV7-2,CASSSAGGDGYTF,TGTGCCAGCAGCTCAGCTGGGGGGGATGGCTACACCTTC
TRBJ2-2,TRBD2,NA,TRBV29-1,CSVPLTPIAGPGELFF,TGCAGCGTTCCTCTCACCCCAATAGCGGGGCCCGGGGAGCTGTTTTTT
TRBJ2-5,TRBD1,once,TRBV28,CASLPRGQGQETQYF,TGTGCCAGCCTTCCCCGAGGACAGGGTCAAGAGACCCAGTACTTC
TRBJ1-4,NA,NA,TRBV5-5,CASSWGGEEEKLFF,TGTGCCAGCAGCTGGGGAGGGGAGGAGGAAAAACTGTTTTTT
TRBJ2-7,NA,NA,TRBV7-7,CASSFPGSDEQYF,TGTGCTAGCAGCTTCCCGGGGAGCGACGAGCAGTACTTC
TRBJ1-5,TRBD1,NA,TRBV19,CASSIASGGRSGQPQHF,TGTGCCAGTAGTATAGCATCAGGGGGCCGGTCGGGTCAGCCCCAGCATTTT
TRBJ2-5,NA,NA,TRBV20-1,CSASDVSQETQYF,TGCAGTGCTAGTGACGTTTCCCAAGAGACCCAGTACTTC
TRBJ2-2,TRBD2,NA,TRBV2,CASSLGLENTGELFF,TGTGCCAGCAGTCTAGGACTAGAAAACACCGGGGAGCTGTTTTTT
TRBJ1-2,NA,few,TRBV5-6,CASSLGTRAYGYTF,TGTGCCAGCAGCTTGGGGACACGGGCCTATGGCTACACCTTC
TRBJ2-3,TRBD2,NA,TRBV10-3,CAISESTESLAGVWTDTQYF,TGTGCCATCAGTGAGTCGACTGAGTCACTAGCGGGGGTTTGGACAGATACGCAGTATTTT
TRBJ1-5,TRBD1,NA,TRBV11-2,CASSTNRGGNQPQHF,TGTGCCAGCAGTACCAACAGGGGCGGTAATCAGCCCCAGCATTTT
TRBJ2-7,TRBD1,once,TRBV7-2,CASSTRTGREQYF,TGTGCCAGCAGCACCAGGACAGGGCGGGAGCAGTACTTC
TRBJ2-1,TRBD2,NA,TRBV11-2,CASSSLAGVWNEQFF,TGTGCCAGCAGCTCCTTAGCGGGAGTTTGGAATGAGCAGTTCTTC
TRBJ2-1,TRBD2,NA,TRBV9,CASNLAGAASYNEQFF,TGTGCCAGCAACCTAGCGGGGGCCGCCTCCTACAATGAGCAGTTCTTC
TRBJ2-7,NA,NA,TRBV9,CARGQNLF,TGTGCCAGAGGACAGAATCTCTTC
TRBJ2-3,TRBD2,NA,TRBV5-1,CASSRSGTSTSTDTQYF,TGCGCCAGCAGCAGGAGCGGGACCTCCACTAGCACAGATACGCAGTATTTT
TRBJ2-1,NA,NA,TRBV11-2,CASSLDLAEQFF,TGTGCCAGCAGCTTAGATTTAGCGGAGCAGTTCTTC
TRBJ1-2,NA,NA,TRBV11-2,CASSLEGVGYGYTF,TGTGCCAGCAGCTTAGAAGGGGTCGGCTATGGCTACACCTTC
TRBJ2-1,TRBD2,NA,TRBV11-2,CASSLTSDEQFF,TGTGCCAGCAGCTTAACTAGCGATGAGCAGTTCTTC
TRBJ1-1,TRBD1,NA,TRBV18,CASSPRGDDTEAFF,TGTGCCAGCTCTCCCAGGGGGGACGACACTGAAGCTTTCTTT
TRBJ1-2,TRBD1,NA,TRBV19,CASGQGSYGYTF,TGTGCCAGTGGACAGGGAAGCTATGGCTACACCTTC
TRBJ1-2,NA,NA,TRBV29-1,CSVEGLLGARYGYTF,TGCAGCGTTGAAGGCCTTTTGGGGGCTAGGTATGGCTACACCTTC
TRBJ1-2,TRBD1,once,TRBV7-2,CASSLADRVYGYTF,TGTGCCAGCAGCTTAGCTGACAGGGTCTATGGCTACACCTTC
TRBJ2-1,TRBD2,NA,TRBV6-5,CASRATSGIYNEQFF,TGTGCCAGCAGGGCGACTAGCGGGATATACAATGAGCAGTTCTTC
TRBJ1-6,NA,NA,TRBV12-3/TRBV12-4,CASSLRQDSPLHF,TGTGCCAGCAGTCTAAGACAGGATTCACCCCTCCACTTT
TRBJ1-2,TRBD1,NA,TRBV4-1,CASRDRVAANYGYTF,TGCGCCAGCCGGGACAGGGTGGCTGCTAACTATGGCTACACCTTC